Included here is one TCR beta chain sequence, with context. The antigen is not known. The data derive from a study of T-cell reconstitution after alpha-beta-depleted transplantation in children. Study-wide results and caveats: It was newly produced T cells that mostly accounted for T-cell counts and diversity one year after transplant. Surviving recipient T cells and intrathymic progenitors accounted for some patients' high TCRbeta diversity at day 60. Alpha-beta T cells present about two months after transplant were reported to originate from several hundred expanded graft clones.

This sample's TCRbeta library carried unique molecular identifier barcodes. In TCRdb, the PCR reads were re-called with MiXCR into one record per CDR3 protein. The table has more than 400,000 distinct CDR3 sequences, over 40% seen once. Sequences were derived from PBMCs, sampled before TCRalphabeta/CD19-depleted stem cell transplant. The origin of this receptor is a girl aged 2-10 years with aplastic anemia, due to receive a stem cell transplant.

The CDR3 sequence is CASSDGQGAQNTEAFF. The DNA for the CDR3 is TGTGCCAGCAGTGACGGTCAGGGGGCGCAAAACACTGAAGCTTTCTTT. V is TRBV25-1 and J is TRBJ1-1; 8 bases are shared with TRBD1. Germline V CDR1 and CDR2: MGHDK, SYGVNS. The V gene end was trimmed by 3 bases and the J gene end by 2 bases; junction bases not matched to a gene: 8. The CDR3 extends over 16 amino acids.